A selection of T cell receptor beta chains follows, all from one sample in a study of T cell responses to AZD1222 COVID-19 vaccine. Profiling relied on immunoSEQ multiplex PCR, and the TCRdb table lists in-frame clones only, not all of them. The sample includes some 150,000 clones, 90% to 95% seen only once; the top ten take around 5.2%. The sequences come from peripheral blood, collected on day 0 of AZD1222 vaccination. These receptors were collected from an adult in good health. Both conserved end residues are part of each CDR3.

CASSQESNSPLHF,13,TRBV11-1
CASSLDTYGYTF,12,TRBV7-8
CASSYRSGTITDTQYF,16,TRBV6-5
CASSLASQVNEKLFF,15,TRBV4-1
CAGQGMWDTEAFF,13,TRBV6-5
CASTRAGVGTEAFF,14,TRBV19
CASSLFGRQDNEQFF,15,TRBV7-3
CAISEEQGTLIDQPQHF,17,TRBV10-3
CASSYHGNSLDLPSFRYGYTF,21,TRBV6-2/TRBV6-3
CASSFASSSTDTQYF,15,TRBV27
CASSRPSGSHPQTESNTGELFF,22,TRBV14
CAISDGTSGHNEQFF,15,TRBV10-3
CASRPQGGETGELFF,15,TRBV2
CASSPRDSSGNTIYF,15,TRBV4-3
CASSLGAQPVSYSPLHF,17,TRBV28
CASSPPGGAHSPLHF,15,TRBV11-2
CSARRTDTQYF,11,TRBV20-1
CASSPSAGPQETQYF,15,TRBV18
CASSRTGRDEKLFF,14,TRBV9
CASSPPDSLAIQPQHF,16,TRBV18
CASSQGISYNEQFF,14,TRBV6-2/TRBV6-3
CASSLTDRVQGAFF,14,TRBV28
CASSPRYTGDVRETQYF,17,TRBV7-2
CASSKSGRARTDTQYF,16,TRBV19
CASSVSGTVETQYF,14,TRBV27
CASVRGVPNYGYTF,14,TRBV28
CASSLGAAGAYEQYF,15,TRBV28
CASSARGWYGYTF,13,TRBV7-2
CASSRGLAEPYEQYF,15,TRBV3-1/TRBV3-2
CASSFGTAEYF,11,TRBV6-2/TRBV6-3
CASSPGTSGSIAGELFF,17,TRBV18
CASSRRGAGEFANTEAFF,18,TRBV27
CASSPPTGNEQYF,13,TRBV18
CASSIDASSYEQYF,14,TRBV19
CASSLNYDNEQFF,13,TRBV19
CASSAPGTGRTRDGYTF,17,TRBV28
CASSLGDGGSEKLFF,15,TRBV5-1
CASSIQGPEEKLFF,14,TRBV19
CASSYADQPQHF,12,TRBV5-5
CASSTAAQETQYF,13,TRBV3-1/TRBV3-2
CASHQTDRQNQPQHF,15,TRBV19
CASSQNRRHNEQFF,14,TRBV4-2
CASSLRQGNNSPLHF,15,TRBV18
CASSQGRNQPQHF,13,TRBV27
CASSDSYQPQHF,12,TRBV6-4
CATSSGTSGYEQYF,14,TRBV15